One and the same sample provided the 26 T cell receptor beta chains below, sequenced in a study of cytomegalovirus exposure and HLA in healthy donors. Produced via immunoSEQ multiplex PCR; TCRdb's table is partial and in-frame only. The sample lists about 120,000 clones; more than 95% were seen once. Sequences were obtained from PBMCs. The source of these receptors is a man aged 18 to 29 in good health and CMV-seronegative.

V and J are TRBV28 and TRBJ2-2; 7 bases fit TRBD2. CDR3 length equals 18 residues. Germline V gives CDR1 MDHEN, CDR2 SYDVKM. V lost 3 bases, J lost 4 bases, and 14 bases stayed unmatched. CDR3 sequence: CASSFPTAGVSFTGELFF. The CDR3 DNA follows: TGTGCCAGCAGTTTCCCTACGGCGGGGGTTAGTTTCACCGGGGAGCTGTTTTTT.

This chain links TRBV5-8 with TRBJ1-5; maybe TRBD1 (6 bases). The V gene's germline CDR1 is SGHTS and CDR2 YDEGEE. The CDR3 is 15 amino acids. Deletions cut 5 bases from V and 4 bases from J, with 16 bases between. DNA for the CDR3: TGTGCCAGCAGTCCCGCGGGGGCGATGAATCAGCCCCAGCATTTT. Its protein product is CASSPAGAMNQPQHF.

The rearrangement uses TRBV9 and TRBJ1-1; TRBD1 agrees at 7 bases. The junction had 6 bases not matched to a gene; V was cut back by 7 bases and J by 3 bases. Germline CDR1 reads SGDLS; CDR2 reads YYNGEE. CDR3 length: 13 residues. The CDR3 DNA reads as TGTGCCAGCGCCCGACAGGGATACACTGAAGCTTTCTTT. This gives the protein CASARQGYTEAFF.

The chain has TRBV11-3 and TRBJ2-1, with D tentatively TRBD1 (5 bases). Germline V CDR1 and CDR2: SGHNT, YENEEA. V lost 1 base, J lost 9 bases, and 13 bases lay in between. This CDR3 comprises 14 residues. CDR3 sequence reads: CASSLVLGHSEQFF. CDR3 nucleotides: TGTGCCAGCAGCTTAGTGCTCGGACATTCTGAGCAGTTCTTC. The whole variable domain, filled in from reference TRBV11-3 and TRBJ2-1, reads EAGVVQSPRYKIIEKKQPVAFWCNPISGHNTLYWYLQNLGQGPELLIRYENEEAVDDSQLPKDRFSAERLKGVDSTLKIQPAELGDSAVYLCASSLVLGHSEQFFGPGTRLTVL.

This chain links TRBV5-1 with TRBJ2-7, with a possible D match to TRBD2 (7 bases). The CDR3 sequence is 15 residues long. Deletions cut 1 base from V and 0 bases from J, with 11 bases between. The V gene's germline CDR1 is SGHRS and CDR2 YFSETQ. The CDR3 DNA is TGCGCCAGCAGCTTGACGGGGGGCGGCTCCTACGAGCAGTACTTC. Its translation is CASSLTGGGSYEQYF.

Concerning this clone itself: Other nucleotide sequences from this sample produce the same CDR3. V is TRBV28 and J is TRBJ2-3; D is uncertain. The CDR3 is 14 residues long. Trimming removed 3 bases from V and 0 bases from J, with 7 bases in between. The germline gives CDR1 MDHEN, CDR2 SYDVKM. The chain's CDR3 is CASSLSLSTDTQYF. The CDR3 nucleotides are TGTGCCAGCAGTTTGTCACTTAGCACAGATACGCAGTATTTT.

The chain recombines TRBV11-2 with TRBJ2-3; tentatively, D is TRBD2 (5 bases). Germline V gives CDR1 SGHAT, CDR2 FQNNGV. CDR3 length equals 15 residues. V lost 1 base, J lost 11 bases, and 19 bases lay in between. In DNA, the CDR3 is TGTGCCAGCAGCTTAGTGGTGGACTCCCATCAAGGGCAGTATTTT. Its protein is CASSLVVDSHQGQYF.

This chain uses TRBV2 with TRBJ2-3; D may be TRBD2 (6 bases). CDR1 and CDR2 from the germline V gene are SNHLY and FYNNEI. The CDR3 runs 15 residues. V lost 4 bases, J lost 0 bases, and 11 bases lay in between. The CDR3 loop reads CASSGNSGSTDTQYF. CDR3 nucleotides: TGTGCCAGCAGTGGTAATAGCGGTAGCACAGATACGCAGTATTTT.

This chain joins TRBV6-1 and TRBJ1-4; possible D gene TRBD1, 6 bases. Deletions cut 8 bases from V and 3 bases from J, with 10 bases between. The CDR3 extends over 13 amino acids. CDR1 and CDR2 (germline): MNHNS, SASEGT. In DNA, the CDR3 is TGTGCCAGCCACAGGGCGCCTAATGAAAAACTGTTTTTT. Its protein is CASHRAPNEKLFF.

The gene calls are TRBV4-2 and TRBJ2-1; 14 bases are a match to TRBD2. The CDR3 extends over 16 amino acids. V was pared by 4 bases and J by 9 bases, with 8 bases of the junction left unmatched. The V gene's germline CDR1 is LGHNA and CDR2 YNFKEQ. Written as DNA, the CDR3 is TGTGCCAGCAGCCTCCCGGGACTAGCGGGAGAGGCTGAGCAGTTCTTC. It codes for CASSLPGLAGEAEQFF.

The V and J genes are TRBV25-1 and TRBJ1-1; the D is unclear. The CDR3 totals 14 residues. The germline V and J ends were trimmed by 4 bases and 4 bases, with 13 bases remaining between them. Germline CDR1 MGHDK, CDR2 SYGVNS. The CDR3 sequence: CASSALSGSTEAFF. The CDR3 region has the DNA TGTGCCAGCAGTGCCCTCTCGGGAAGCACTGAAGCTTTCTTT.

As concerns this clone: At the DNA level, this CDR3 is encoded by other sequences in the same sample as well. The chain carries TRBV30 and TRBJ1-5; possible D gene TRBD1, 6 bases. Germline V gene lookup returns CDR1 GTSNPN and CDR2 SVGIG (reference sequence). This CDR3 is built from 13 residues. The V end was cut by 5 bases, the J end by 6 bases, with 14 bases between. As DNA, the CDR3 is TGTGCCTGGTCGGTCAGGGGCGGTCAGCCCCAGCATTTT. This gives the protein CAWSVRGGQPQHF.

The chain uses TRBV11-3 and TRBJ2-7, with D hard to call. V lost 5 bases and J lost 2, with 13 bases in between. CDR1 is SGHNT, CDR2 YENEEA, per germline. This CDR3 is built from 14 residues. The CDR3 region has the DNA TGTGCCAGCAGCGTCCCTAGGAACCCCTACGAGCAGTACTTC. Protein: CASSVPRNPYEQYF.

This clone was observed once. The rearrangement uses TRBV10-3 and TRBJ1-1; D is perhaps TRBD1 (5 bases). Trimming took 3 bases from V and 2 from J, leaving 10 bases between them. The germline CDR1 and CDR2 sequences are ENHRY and SYGVKD. The CDR3 has 14 amino acids. CDR3: CAISEDSLNTEAFF. The CDR3 DNA reads as TGTGCCATCAGTGAAGACAGCCTAAACACTGAAGCTTTCTTT.

The rearrangement joins TRBV7-9 to TRBJ2-7; D remains unclear. The CDR3 sequence is 11 residues long. Trimming stripped 3 bases from V and 5 bases from J, with 5 bases between. CDR1 SEHNR and CDR2 FQNEAQ come from the germline V gene (reference sequence). The CDR3 DNA follows: TGTGCCAGCAGCTTTGCAGACGAGCAGTACTTC. It codes for CASSFADEQYF.

The J gene is TRBJ1-2, the V gene TRBV28; tentative D call: TRBD1 (6 bases). With 2 bases removed from V and 5 bases from J, the gap between germline ends came to 15 bases. The CDR3 spans 15 residues. Germline-derived CDR1 and CDR2 are MDHEN and SYDVKM. The CDR3 sequence is CASSLGGGQRYGYTF. For the CDR3, the DNA is TGTGCCAGCAGTTTAGGGGGGGGCCAGAGGTATGGCTACACCTTC.

V usage is TRBV2 and J usage is TRBJ1-3; D uncertain. Germline V lookup: CDR1 SNHLY, CDR2 FYNNEI. Trimming took 4 bases from V and 8 from J, leaving 12 bases between them. CDR3 length: 13 amino acids. The CDR3 nucleotides are TGTGCCAGCAGTGTACCCCCCGAGGACACCATATATTTT. Translating it yields CASSVPPEDTIYF.

The sample holds one count of this clone. The chain uses TRBV7-9 and TRBJ2-2; D possibly corresponds to TRBD1 (5 bases). Trimming removed 4 bases at V and 5 bases at J, with 20 bases between. Per the germline V gene, CDR1 is SEHNR and CDR2 is FQNEAQ (reference sequence). This CDR3 region has 17 residues. DNA of the CDR3: TGTGCCAGCAGCTCTCCCCTAGACAGTTTGGCGACCGGGGAGCTGTTTTTT. The encoded protein is CASSSPLDSLATGELFF.

The chain couples TRBV28 to TRBJ2-7; a possible D gene is TRBD1 (6 bases). V lost 10 bases to trimming and J lost 3 bases, with 19 bases between them. Germline V gene data show CDR1 as MDHEN and CDR2 as SYDVKM. This CDR3 has 14 amino acids. CDR3 sequence reads: CATALTDRIYEQYF. CDR3 coding DNA: TGTGCCACCGCCTTGACGGACAGAATCTACGAGCAGTACTTC.

This clone was seen only once. V gene TRBV27 combines with J gene TRBJ2-7; 7 bases map to TRBD1. Germline CDR1 and CDR2: MNHEY and SMNVEV (reference sequence). Trimming cost V 6 bases and J 5 bases; bases outside gene matches: 4. The CDR3 has 12 residues. DNA for the CDR3: TGTGCCAGCAGGACAGGGCTCGACGAGCAGTACTTC. The encoded protein is CASRTGLDEQYF.

This clone was picked up one time. The chain joins TRBV6-1 to TRBJ2-5; 8 bases map to TRBD1. The V and J ends lost 3 bases and 5 bases, in that order; junction bases with no gene match: 8. CDR3 length: 15 residues. CDR1 MNHNS and CDR2 SASEGT come from the germline V gene. DNA for the CDR3: TGTGCCAGCAGTGATAGTGGCAGGGGGCTGGAGACCCAGTACTTC. Its translation: CASSDSGRGLETQYF.

V gene TRBV27 combines with J gene TRBJ2-5; 10 nucleotides line up with TRBD2. The CDR3 loop spans 17 amino acids. V gave up 7 bases and J gave up 2 bases; unmatched junction bases: 13. Germline values: CDR1 MNHEY, CDR2 SMNVEV (reference sequence). CDR3 residues: CASTPSPLAGEQETQYF. In nucleotides, the CDR3 is TGTGCCAGCACCCCCAGTCCCCTAGCGGGAGAGCAAGAGACCCAGTACTTC.

V gene TRBV6-1 combines with J gene TRBJ2-5, with D perhaps matching TRBD1 (6 bases). TRBJ2-7 matches the DNA end more closely, so the J call is doubtful. CDR1 is MNHNS, CDR2 SASEGT, per germline. This CDR3 is built from 13 residues. As DNA, the CDR3 is TGTGCCAGCAGTGAACATGGACAGTTCGAGCAGTACTTC. This encodes CASSEHGQFEQYF.

This chain joins TRBV7-9 and TRBJ2-3; a possible D gene is TRBD2 (6 bases). The CDR3 contains 15 residues. Germline CDR1 and CDR2: SEHNR and FQNEAQ (reference sequence). V was pared by 7 bases and J by 1 base, with 15 bases between. The CDR3, as DNA: TGTGCCAGCATCGGAGGGGCAGGCCGCACAGATACGCAGTATTTT. Amino acid sequence: CASIGGAGRTDTQYF.

This clone was seen once. The V call is TRBV28, the J call TRBJ2-5, with D unclear. With 5 bases removed from V and 1 base from J, the gap between germline ends came to 11 bases. Germline lookup yields CDR1 MDHEN and CDR2 SYDVKM. This CDR3 is 14 amino acids long. The CDR3 reads CASSPSMSQETQYF. CDR3 bases: TGTGCCAGCAGTCCTTCGATGAGCCAAGAGACCCAGTACTTC.

V gene TRBV2 combines with J gene TRBJ2-3; D is perhaps TRBD2 (5 bases). V was clipped by 4 bases and J by 2 bases, with 13 bases between them. The CDR3 loop spans 15 amino acids. CDR1 SNHLY and CDR2 FYNNEI come from the germline V gene. The CDR3 spells CASSVRAAYTDTQYF. CDR3 nucleotide sequence: TGTGCCAGCAGTGTGAGGGCGGCTTACACAGATACGCAGTATTTT. The variable domain in full, completed from reference TRBV2 and TRBJ2-3, reads EPEVTQTPSHQVTQMGQEVILRCVPISNHLYFYWYRQILGQKVEFLVSFYNNEISEKSEIFDDQFSVERPDGSNFTLKIRSTKLEDSAMYFCASSVRAAYTDTQYFGPGTRLTVL.